This TCR beta chain is drawn from a study of T cells in women clearing cervical HPV infection. About the study: Controls gave blood once infection was undetectable; cases at lesion identification.

About this clone: The sequence runs out 3 residues before the end of the CDR3; the remainder is reconstructed from the germline J gene.

TCRdb's copy holds only in-frame clones and misses some; the assay was immunoSEQ multiplex PCR. The sample table includes approximately 52,000 clones. Germline CDR1 reads SGHRS; CDR2 reads YFSETQ. V lost 0 bases to trimming and J lost 3 bases; unmatched junction nucleotides: 3. This CDR3 comprises 16 residues. Sequenced material: blood buffy coat. The clonotype comes from a woman between 18 and 70 years old with a cervical HPV16 infection that either progressed to CIN3+ or cleared (not recorded which). The chain recombines TRBV5-1 with TRBJ2-3, with 11 bases aligning to TRBD2. The sequenced CDR3 bases are TGCGCCAGCAGCTTGGGTGTAGCGGGAGGGACAGATACG. Its protein product is CASSLGVAGGTDT. The whole CDR3 reads CASSLGVAGGTDTQYF.